This TCR beta chain was documented in a study of technical replicates of blood from a few donors. Germline V gene data show CDR1 as SGHAT and CDR2 as FQNNGV. This CDR3 region has 16 residues. The V gene end was trimmed by 4 bases and the J gene end by 0 bases; junction bases not matched to a gene: 5. TCRdb's copy holds only in-frame clones and misses some; the assay was immunoSEQ multiplex PCR. The repertoire holds 15,000 to 20,000 clones, with roughly 87% as singletons. Sample: PBMCs. The TCR comes from a human donor in good health. The rearrangement uses TRBV11-2 and TRBJ2-3; 9 bases line up with TRBD2. The CDR3 sequence: CASSSVAGASTDTQYF. The CDR3 nucleotides are TGTGCCAGCAGCTCAGTAGCGGGAGCTAGCACAGATACGCAGTATTTT.